A single TCR beta chain is shown here with its context. Its cognate antigen is unknown. This entry comes from a study of lymphopenia after photon versus proton radiotherapy. The CDR3 has 14 amino acids. CDR1 is SGHNT, CDR2 YYREEE, per germline (reference sequence). Trimming shortened V by 0 bases and J by 3 bases, and 8 bases separated the two germline ends. Points from the study as a whole: Better survival with proton therapy was suggested as possible, not demonstrated. Under photons, naive T cells and diversity fell while effector/memory populations rose.

Some clones are missing from TCRdb's copy, which holds only in-frame ones; the method was immunoSEQ multiplex PCR. The sample yields 17,000 or so clones, around 83% seen once. The specimen comprised peripheral blood, sampled from a patient treated with proton-based radiotherapy. This TCR was sampled from a man aged 70-80 years with pancreatic cancer. J is TRBJ2-3 and V is TRBV5-4; D is unresolved. DNA for the CDR3: TGTGCCAGCAGCTTGGTTAAGCAGACAGATACGCAGTATTTT. Residues: CASSLVKQTDTQYF.